This is a list of T cell receptor beta chains from one sample in a study of cytomegalovirus exposure and HLA in healthy donors. The data were produced by immunoSEQ multiplex PCR, yet TCRdb's version contains in-frame clones alone and is incomplete. Among 150,000 to 180,000 clones listed, around 79% were seen once. The specimen was PBMCs. The receptors originated from a man younger than 45 in good health and CMV-seropositive. The CDR3 runs from the conserved cysteine through the conserved F or W. Each record gives: D gene, J gene, clone size, V gene, CDR3 protein, CDR3 DNA. The D gene is left open where the match is weak. The size entry is marked missing in some rows and otherwise reads once, few, many or a size class.

NA | TRBJ2-1 | NA | TRBV2 | CASISPQGQPQGNEQFF | TGTGCCAGCATTTCGCCCCAGGGGCAGCCCCAAGGCAATGAGCAGTTCTTC
NA | TRBJ2-3 | NA | TRBV10-3 | CAISAVGTPRDTQYF | TGTGCCATCAGCGCGGTGGGGACACCGCGAGATACGCAGTATTTT
TRBD1 | TRBJ1-5 | NA | TRBV4-1 | CASSQGQGAWQPQHF | TGCGCCAGCAGCCAGGGACAGGGGGCCTGGCAGCCCCAGCATTTT
NA | TRBJ1-3 | NA | TRBV27 | CAAGPSSGNTIYF | TGTGCCGCGGGGCCTAGCTCTGGAAACACCATATATTTT
NA | TRBJ1-6 | few | TRBV13 | CASSFDSRSSYNSPLHF | TGTGCCAGCAGCTTTGACAGTCGTAGTTCCTATAATTCACCCCTCCACTTT
NA | TRBJ1-1 | few | TRBV13 | CASSLAQDNTEAFF | TGTGCCAGCAGCTTGGCCCAGGATAACACTGAAGCTTTCTTT
TRBD1 | TRBJ1-4 | NA | TRBV6-6 | CASSSGQASTNEKLFF | TGTGCCAGCAGCTCCGGACAGGCCTCAACTAATGAAAAACTGTTTTTT
NA | TRBJ1-2 | NA | TRBV30 | CAWSTNYGYTF | TGTGCCTGGAGTACAAACTATGGCTACACCTTC
NA | TRBJ2-3 | NA | TRBV7-2 | CASSPRYTDTQYF | TGTGCCAGCAGCCCCCGGTACACAGATACGCAGTATTTT
TRBD1 | TRBJ1-1 | once | TRBV6-1 | CASRWGQGMNTEAFF | TGTGCCAGCAGATGGGGACAGGGCATGAACACTGAAGCTTTCTTT
NA | TRBJ1-3 | NA | TRBV6-1 | CASSPGVSGNTIYF | TGTGCCAGCAGTCCAGGGGTTTCTGGAAACACCATATATTTT
TRBD2 | TRBJ2-5 | NA | TRBV15 | CATSRAGLARSRETQYF | TGTGCCACCAGCAGAGCCGGACTAGCGAGGTCGAGAGAGACCCAGTACTTC
NA | TRBJ2-7 | NA | TRBV4-2 | CASSSGRGTIPYEQYF | TGTGCCAGCAGCTCAGGTCGCGGGACGATACCCTACGAGCAGTACTTC
TRBD1 | TRBJ2-7 | NA | TRBV5-1 | CASSPYGTGTYEQYF | TGCGCCAGCAGCCCTTACGGGACAGGGACCTACGAGCAGTACTTC
TRBD1 | TRBJ1-4 | NA | TRBV6-5 | CASSYSGQRNEKLFF | TGTGCCAGCAGTTACTCGGGACAGCGTAATGAAAAACTGTTTTTT
NA | TRBJ2-5 | NA | TRBV15 | CATSFRDFQETQYF | TGTGCCACCAGCTTCCGGGACTTTCAAGAGACCCAGTACTTC
NA | TRBJ1-3 | few | TRBV13 | CASSFGRGKGNTIYF | TGTGCCAGCAGCTTTGGCAGGGGTAAAGGAAACACCATATATTTT
TRBD1 | TRBJ1-4 | NA | TRBV6-5 | CASSSPSGQSNEKLFF | TGTGCCAGCAGTTCTCCCTCGGGACAGAGTAATGAAAAACTGTTTTTT
TRBD1 | TRBJ1-1 | NA | TRBV30 | CAWSVQGATEAFF | TGTGCCTGGAGTGTCCAGGGGGCCACTGAAGCTTTCTTT
TRBD1 | TRBJ2-1 | once | TRBV5-1 | CASSLGQGTYNEQFF | TGCGCCAGCAGCTTGGGACAGGGGACCTACAATGAGCAGTTCTTC
TRBD1 | TRBJ1-4 | few | TRBV4-2 | CASSHPTGGDEKLFF | TGTGCCAGCAGCCACCCGACAGGGGGTGATGAAAAACTGTTTTTT
NA | TRBJ1-4 | NA | TRBV19 | CASSMGSFNEKLFF | TGTGCCAGTAGTATGGGCAGCTTTAATGAAAAACTGTTTTTT
TRBD1 | TRBJ2-7 | few | TRBV4-2 | CASSQGDRAYEQYF | TGTGCCAGCAGCCAAGGGGACAGGGCCTACGAGCAGTACTTC
NA | TRBJ2-7 | NA | TRBV5-1 | CASSIDGDSAYEQYF | TGCGCCAGCAGCATCGATGGAGACAGTGCCTACGAGCAGTACTTC